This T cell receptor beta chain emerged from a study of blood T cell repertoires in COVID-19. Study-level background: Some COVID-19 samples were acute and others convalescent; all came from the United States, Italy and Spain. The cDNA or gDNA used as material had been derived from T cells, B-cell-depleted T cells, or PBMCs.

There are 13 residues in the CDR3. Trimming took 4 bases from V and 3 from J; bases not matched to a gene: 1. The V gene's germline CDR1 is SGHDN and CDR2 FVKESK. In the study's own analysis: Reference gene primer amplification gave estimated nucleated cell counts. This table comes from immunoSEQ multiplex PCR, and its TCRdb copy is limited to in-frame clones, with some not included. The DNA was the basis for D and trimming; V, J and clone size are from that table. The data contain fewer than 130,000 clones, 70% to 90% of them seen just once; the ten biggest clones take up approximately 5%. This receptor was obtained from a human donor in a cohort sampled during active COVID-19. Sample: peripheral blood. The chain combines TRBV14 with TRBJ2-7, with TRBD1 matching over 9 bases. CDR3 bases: TGTGCCAGCAGCCGACAGGGGGACTACGAGCAGTACTTC. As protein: CASSRQGDYEQYF.